This TCR beta chain is drawn from a study of T cells in Graves' hyperthyroidism and ophthalmopathy (dated 2019 in TCRdb). Regarding the complete study: Peripheral blood samples were taken at initial diagnosis, before any treatment was given. In addition, the study compared T-cell repertoires in thyroid tissue and in blood from several Graves' hyperthyroidism patients. The roughly 90 discovery patients were divided at random into training and test sets in a 7:3 ratio. Whether ophthalmopathy could be predicted prospectively was tested in an independent validation cohort made up of 18 to 20 hyperthyroidism patients plus 17 patients who later progressed to ophthalmopathy. The paper describes TCR Vbeta CDR3 sequencing of 120 to 150 peripheral blood samples, made up of about 41 ophthalmopathy patients, approximately 73 hyperthyroidism patients and some 17 progressor patients. A discovery cohort of roughly 100 patients, approximately 45 with Graves' ophthalmopathy and 57 with stable Graves' hyperthyroidism, was used to find distinguishing TCR V-J signatures. After sampling, hyperthyroidism patients received methimazole starting at 30 mg daily, and ophthalmopathy patients received high-dose intravenous methylprednisolone. What the research found in general, with its limitations: A model built on a 13 V-J signature distinguished ophthalmopathy from stable hyperthyroidism, reaching 87.88% sensitivity and around 81% specificity in cross-validation and 80%/75% in testing. Sample size was not statistically predetermined, and blinding of investigators to group allocation was not performed. Most expanded thyroid clonotypes (frequency above 0.001) were also found in blood, which suggests that blood repertoires may mirror thyroid immune responses. In validation, progression to ophthalmopathy was predicted by the model with 70.59% sensitivity and just over 72% specificity, a median of about 6 months before onset.

The TCR beta CDR3 regions were amplified from the RNA transcripts. A first-round RT-PCR of the TCR CDR3 used the HTBI primer set with the Qiagen OneStep RT-PCR kit. Libraries were constructed in a second round of multiplex PCR, after which size selection and purification were carried out. The libraries were sequenced on an Illumina HiSeq2000 using paired-end 100 bp reads. In the source study's methods: SOAPnuke was used to process the raw data, removing reads that contained adapters or uncalled bases, had a mean Phred below 15, or lacked an exact match to the constant primer or identifier. High-quality paired reads were merged with COPE v1.2.5, and unique nucleotide sequences were defined as clonotypes. MiTCR v1.1 was used to align clonotypes to the IMGT TRBV, TRBD and TRBJ reference segments. The analysis was restricted to V-J combinations with a frequency above 0.0001, which together covered 99% to 99.2% of the repertoires. The TCS score was defined as the ratio of F50 (clonal expansion) to E x V (chaos), calculated using BLOSUM62-based TCRdist between CDR3 peptides within each V-J. Welch's t-statistics and random forest reduced around 520 V-J features to 10 to 15, which were used in a naive Bayes classifier (R e1071). TCRdb's own reprocessing of the public reads used fastp at Q25 and MiXCR and kept productive beta chains. When rows share a CDR3 protein, they turn into one entry using the most common DNA and genes. TCRdb, not the authors, supplied the V and J calls. The sample contains more than 550,000 distinct CDR3 sequences, approximately 18% of them found a single time. 15% to 20% of the sample comes from the top ten.

Hyperthyroidism patients were newly diagnosed, had a disease duration of under 2 months, and were aged 18 to 65 years. Exclusion was applied to patients with uncontrolled infections, other autoimmune diseases, pregnancy or lactation. Diagnoses were established on the basis of clinical symptoms, serum thyroxine and TRAb, thyroid ultrasound, and orbital computed tomography. Blood from progressor patients was drawn when they were first diagnosed with hyperthyroidism, before any ophthalmopathy symptoms appeared. PBMCs were separated from around 9.1 ml of fresh peripheral blood using Ficoll-Paque density gradient centrifugation. Progressor patients were first diagnosed with Graves' hyperthyroidism and then developed ophthalmopathy during follow-up. Trizol reagent was used to extract total RNA, and RNA quality was then checked on an Agilent 2100 Bioanalyzer. Concerning this clonotype itself: Its cognate antigen has yet to be identified. Base-call qualities are not available, and no considerably larger clone is one nucleotide away.

Including cysteine and phenylalanine, the CDR3 has 14 amino acids. Only the CDR3 part of the read is kept: 42 bases, read in frame from the first base. CDR1 and CDR2, per the germline V gene, are SGHAT and FQNNGV. V is reduced by 4 bases and J by 6 bases, leaving a spacing of 12 bases between them. The sample taken for sequencing was blood. The chain is assembled from TRBV11-2 and TRBJ2-2, with the D assignment possibly TRBD1 or TRBD2, given 6 matching bases for each. The receptor's source is a woman between 50 and 59 years old with Graves' hyperthyroidism that later progressed to Graves' ophthalmopathy. The DNA is TGTGCCAGCAGCTCGGGGGCCAGCGCCGGGGAGCTGTTTTTT. Translation gives CASSSGASAGELFF.